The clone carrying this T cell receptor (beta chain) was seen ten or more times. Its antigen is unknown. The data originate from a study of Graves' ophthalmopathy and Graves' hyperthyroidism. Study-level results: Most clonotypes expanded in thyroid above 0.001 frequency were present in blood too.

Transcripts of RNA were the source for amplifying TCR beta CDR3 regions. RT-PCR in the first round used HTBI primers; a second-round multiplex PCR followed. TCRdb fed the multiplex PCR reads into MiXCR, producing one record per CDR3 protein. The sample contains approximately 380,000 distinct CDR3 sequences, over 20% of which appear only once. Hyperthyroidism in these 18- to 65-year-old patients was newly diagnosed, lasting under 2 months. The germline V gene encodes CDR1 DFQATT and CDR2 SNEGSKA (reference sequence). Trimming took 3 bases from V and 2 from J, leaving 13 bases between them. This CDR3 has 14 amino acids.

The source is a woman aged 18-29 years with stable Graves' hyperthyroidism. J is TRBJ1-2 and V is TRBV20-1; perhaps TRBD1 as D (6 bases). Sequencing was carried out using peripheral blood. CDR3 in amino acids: CSASGLGQNYGYTF. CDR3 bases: TGCAGTGCTAGTGGTCTCGGACAGAACTATGGCTACACCTTC.